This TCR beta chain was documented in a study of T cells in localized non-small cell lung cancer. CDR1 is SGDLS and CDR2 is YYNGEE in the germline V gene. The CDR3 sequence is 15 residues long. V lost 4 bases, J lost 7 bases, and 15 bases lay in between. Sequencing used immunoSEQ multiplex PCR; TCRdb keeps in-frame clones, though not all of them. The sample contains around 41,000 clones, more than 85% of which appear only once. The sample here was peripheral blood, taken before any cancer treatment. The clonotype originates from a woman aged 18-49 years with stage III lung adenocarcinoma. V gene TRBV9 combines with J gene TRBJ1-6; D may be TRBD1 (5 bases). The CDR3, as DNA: TGTGCCAGCAGCAGGTCGGGACGGAACAATTCACCCCTCCACTTT. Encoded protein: CASSRSGRNNSPLHF. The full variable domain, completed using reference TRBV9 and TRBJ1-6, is DSGVTQTPKHLITATGQRVTLRCSPRSGDLSVYWYQQSLDQGLQFLIQYYNGEERAKGNILERFSAQQFPDLHSELNLSSLELGDSALYFCASSRSGRNNSPLHFGNGTRLTVT.